This TCR beta chain was recorded in a study of pediatric ulcerative colitis. This clone has just a few counts. Rectal tissue came from one to two pinch biopsies taken at colonoscopy. The protocol was immunoSEQ multiplex PCR, while the TCRdb copy is restricted to in-frame clones and leaves out a portion. The data show tens of thousands of clones, 55% to 75% seen once. In germline, CDR1 is SNHLY, CDR2 FYNNEI. The CDR3 consists of 14 residues. V lost 0 bases and J lost 4, with 9 bases in between. The sample taken for sequencing was gut tissue. This TCR came from a boy between 10 and 17 years old with severe ulcerative colitis. The chain couples TRBV2 to TRBJ1-2, with D maybe TRBD1 (5 bases). DNA for the CDR3: TGTGCCAGCAGTGAAGCGGGGGGTGGCTATGGCTACACCTTC. As protein: CASSEAGGGYGYTF.